The subject of this entry is one T cell receptor beta chain. This clone was counted once. What this receptor recognizes is not known. No quality values exist for individual bases; no much larger clone is one base distant. The data were taken from a study of a mutant IDH1 vaccine in newly diagnosed glioma (TCRdb year 2021). About the investigation overall: Vaccination began 4-6 weeks after radiotherapy alone, or alongside temozolomide cycles in the chemotherapy-containing groups. Of the roughly 30 treated patients, approximately 62% were male and 37.5% were female, and the mean age was roughly 38 years. Before enrollment, patients had received standard therapy of radiotherapy alone, temozolomide alone, or radiochemotherapy with temozolomide; most received the combination. The week-35 safety follow-up was designated visit V12, and the week-47 end of study was designated visit V13. Peripheral blood samples were drawn at six visits, namely V03 (baseline), V05, V07, V10, V12 and V13. For exploratory analyses, some 24 treated patients had longitudinal TCRB deep sequencing done wherever samples were available. Points the paper makes about the study in general: No apparent relationship was observed between pseudoprogression and alterations in the top peripheral T cell clonotypes detected by TCRB sequencing. Selection of PBMC samples for TCRB deep sequencing was based on availability. Immune responses induced by the vaccine were seen in roughly 92% of patients across multiple MHC alleles. The authors noted that analyses of patient blood samples could not be reproduced because of sample limitations.

For this chain, trimming is 3 bases at the V end and 4 bases at the J end, and the number of junction bases without a gene match is 7. CDR1 and CDR2, looked up from the germline V gene, are SGHTA and FQGNSA. The CDR3 runs 15 amino acids, cysteine and phenylalanine included. Of all the DNA, just the CDR3 is kept, 45 bases in frame from base 1. Library preparation employed the immunoSEQ multiplex PCR assay. Rearranged TCR beta chain sequences were amplified using the hsTCRB Kit according to the manufacturer's protocol. An Illumina MiSeq was used to sequence the TCRB libraries. Per the authors' processing: The proprietary platform of the kit vendor was used for demultiplexing, trimming and gene mapping. TCRdb carries this immuneACCESS record with in-frame sequences only. Its versions omit some clonotypes, under half of them owing to an unresolved V gene in the studies checked, with the rest unexplained. D and trimming were read from the DNA, whereas the V and J calls and clone size are those reported in that table. The table for this sample lists about 48,000 clones; more than 65% of them were counted only once. The ten largest make up around 6.7% of the sample.

Per the publication, the time point label means: week 35, safety follow-up. Each vaccine dose was 300 ug of a 20-mer mutant IDH1 peptide in Montanide, given subcutaneously with topical imiquimod. Eight vaccinations were administered to patients in weeks 1, 3, 5, 7, 11, 15, 19 and 23, corresponding to visits V03 through V10. Newly diagnosed WHO grade 3 or 4 IDH1-mutant astrocytomas showing loss of nuclear ATRX were present in the donors. The samples were drawn from NOA16, a multicentre, single-arm, open-label phase I trial in Germany that tested a mutant IDH1 peptide vaccine in humans for the first time. Genomic DNA for TCRB sequencing was isolated from EDTA blood with the DNeasy Blood and Tissue Kit.

The rearrangement combines TRBV7-2 with TRBJ2-7, with 9 bases matching TRBD1. The receptor's source is a man aged 35 to 55 with glioma. The source material was PBMCs, sampled from a glioma patient whose treatment included an IDH1 peptide vaccine. CDR3 reads: CASSFQQGARYEQYF. The DNA sequence is as follows: TGTGCCAGCAGCTTCCAACAGGGGGCAAGGTACGAGCAGTACTTC.